This T cell receptor beta chain was recorded in a study of cytomegalovirus exposure and HLA in healthy donors. Whole-study results and caveats: The authors considered a cluster of highly shared sequence variants likely to be a sequencing artifact. Reported performance of the classifier showed diagnosis of cytomegalovirus status with high specificity and sensitivity.

The PCR employed 60 Vbeta primers together with 13 Jbeta primers. Profiled with immunoSEQ multiplex PCR; TCRdb holds only in-frame clones, not every one. The profile shows around 210,000 clones, over 75% of them singletons. The CDR3 sequence is 15 residues long. Germline assignment: CDR1 LNHDA and CDR2 SQIVND (reference sequence). Unmatched junction bases numbered 12, after V lost 7 bases and J lost 9 bases. A note on this clone: The target antigen is unknown.

What was sequenced was PBMCs. This chain uses TRBV19 with TRBJ2-1; 10 nucleotides match TRBD2. This sequence originates from a boy younger than 18 in good health and CMV-seronegative. The CDR3 reads CASNSPSGGAGEQFF. The CDR3, as DNA: TGTGCCAGTAACTCCCCCAGCGGGGGGGCTGGTGAGCAGTTCTTC.